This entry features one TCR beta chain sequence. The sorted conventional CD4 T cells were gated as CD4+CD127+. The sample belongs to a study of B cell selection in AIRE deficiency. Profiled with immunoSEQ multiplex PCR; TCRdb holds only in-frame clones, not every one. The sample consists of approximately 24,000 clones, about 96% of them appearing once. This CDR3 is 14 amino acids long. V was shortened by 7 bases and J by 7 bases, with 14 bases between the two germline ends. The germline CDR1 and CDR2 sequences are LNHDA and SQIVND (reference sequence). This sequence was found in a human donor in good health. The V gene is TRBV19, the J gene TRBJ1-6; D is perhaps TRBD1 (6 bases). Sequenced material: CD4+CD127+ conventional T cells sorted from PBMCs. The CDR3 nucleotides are TGTGCCAGTAAGCCACAGGGTAGAAATTCACCCCTCCACTTT. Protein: CASKPQGRNSPLHF.